This T cell receptor beta chain was recorded in a study of T-cell reconstitution after alpha-beta-depleted transplantation in children. Study results and limitations: Fresh T-cell production supplied most of the T-cell counts and diversity seen one year after transplant. Reported findings indicate that, about two months after transplant, alpha-beta T cells came from several hundred expanded clones, which were derived from non-depleted graft cells. Several patients had high TCRbeta diversity at day 60; it came from surviving recipient T cells and thymic progenitors.

CDR1 MDHEN and CDR2 SYDVKM come from the germline V gene. The V gene lost 2 bases and the J gene lost 7 bases, with 15 bases spanning the gap. The CDR3 totals 15 residues. The TCRbeta library incorporated unique molecular identifiers. TCRdb passed the PCR reads through MiXCR, listing each CDR3 protein once. The profile shows about 900,000 distinct CDR3 sequences, about 30% of them singletons. In regard to this clonotype: Its antigen is as yet unknown.

The sequences come from PBMCs, mostly from graft donor cells, collected 360 days after TCRalphabeta/CD19-depleted stem cell transplant. The V and J genes are TRBV28 and TRBJ2-1; D gene uncertain. The sequence was obtained from a boy younger than two who had a stem cell transplant for SCID, so the T cells may come from the graft donor. CDR3 DNA: TGTGCCAGCAGTTTAGCTGCGGTCCCTCGGAATGAGCAGTTCTTC. Translated: CASSLAAVPRNEQFF.